This TCR beta chain is from a study of blood T cell repertoires in COVID-19. Study context: Nucleic acid was either cDNA or gDNA, and it came from T cells, B-cell-depleted T cells, or PBMCs.

Trimming at V came to 4 bases and at J to 2 bases, leaving 5 bases not matched to a gene. Germline V lookup: CDR1 SQVTM, CDR2 ANQGSEA. This CDR3 contains 14 residues. Study processing details: Cell counts per sample came from amplifying reference gene primers. Profiled with immunoSEQ multiplex PCR; TCRdb holds only in-frame clones, not every one. V and J calls and clone size are copied from that table; D and trimming were computed from the DNA. The sample shows some 250,000 clones, around nine tenths of them seen only once. In Seattle, patients joined the study during active infection and were tracked longitudinally.

The source material was peripheral blood. The receptor's source is a woman between 55 and 75 years old with COVID-19, enrolled during active disease. The chain employs TRBV29-1 and TRBJ1-3; 7 nucleotides align to TRBD1. The CDR3 DNA is TGCAGCGTTGCAGACAGGGTTCCTGGAAACACCATATATTTT. Translated: CSVADRVPGNTIYF.